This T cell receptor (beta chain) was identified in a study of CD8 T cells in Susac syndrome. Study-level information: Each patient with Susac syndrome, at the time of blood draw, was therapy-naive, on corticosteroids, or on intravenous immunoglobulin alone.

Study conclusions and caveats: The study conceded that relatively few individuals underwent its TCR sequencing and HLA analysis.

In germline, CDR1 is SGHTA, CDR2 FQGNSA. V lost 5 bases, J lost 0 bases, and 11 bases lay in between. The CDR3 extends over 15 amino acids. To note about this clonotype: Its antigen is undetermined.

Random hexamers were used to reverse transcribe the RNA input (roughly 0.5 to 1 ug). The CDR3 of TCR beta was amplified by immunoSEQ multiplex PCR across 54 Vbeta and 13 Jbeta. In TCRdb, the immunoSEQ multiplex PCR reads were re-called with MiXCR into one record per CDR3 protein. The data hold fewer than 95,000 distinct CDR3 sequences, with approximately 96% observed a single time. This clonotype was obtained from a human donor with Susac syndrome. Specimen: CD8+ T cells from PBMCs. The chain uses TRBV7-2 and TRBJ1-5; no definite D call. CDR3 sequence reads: CASSPSVYSNQPQHF. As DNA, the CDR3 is TGTGCCAGCAGCCCTAGTGTGTATAGCAATCAGCCCCAGCATTTT.